This TCR beta chain was sequenced in a study of low-dose radiotherapy and immunotherapy resistance in tumors. Study at large: The regimen for patients comprised intravenous nivolumab 240 mg every two weeks plus intravenous ipilimumab 1 mg/kg every six weeks.

This CDR3 region has 11 residues. The germline CDR1 and CDR2 sequences are SGHRS and YFSETQ. The V and J ends lost 2 bases and 5 bases respectively, with 4 bases between them. Alpha- and beta-chain coverage of first-strand cDNA came from TRAV- and TRBV-specific primers. Over about 19 PCR cycles, TCRs were amplified from a constant-region primer and V-primer adapter. One entry per CDR3 protein results from TCRdb running MiXCR on the reads. The table includes 70,000 to 95,000 distinct CDR3 sequences, roughly a sixth detected once. This clonotype showed up many times. Described time point: before trial treatment. Advanced solid tumors without tumor-infiltrating lymphocytes were required for inclusion.

The sample in question was PBMCs, obtained before treatment. The source is a male donor with prostate cancer. The rearrangement uses TRBV5-1 and TRBJ2-5, with D unresolved. The CDR3 reads CASSFSETQYF. CDR3 in DNA: TGCGCCAGCAGCTTTTCGGAGACCCAGTACTTC.